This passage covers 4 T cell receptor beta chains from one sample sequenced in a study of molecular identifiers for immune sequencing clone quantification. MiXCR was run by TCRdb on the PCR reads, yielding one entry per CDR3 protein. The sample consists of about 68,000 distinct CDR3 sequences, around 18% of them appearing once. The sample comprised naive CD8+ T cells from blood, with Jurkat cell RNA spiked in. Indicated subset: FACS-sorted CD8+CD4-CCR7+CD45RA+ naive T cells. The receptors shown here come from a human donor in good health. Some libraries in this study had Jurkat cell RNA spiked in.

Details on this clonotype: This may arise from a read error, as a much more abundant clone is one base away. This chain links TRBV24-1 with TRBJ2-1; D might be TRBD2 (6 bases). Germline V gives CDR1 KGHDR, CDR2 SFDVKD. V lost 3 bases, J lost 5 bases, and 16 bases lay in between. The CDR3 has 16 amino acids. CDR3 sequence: CATSDMPYGGHNEQFF. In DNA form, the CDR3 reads TGTGCCACCAGTGATATGCCCTACGGAGGGCACAATGAGCAGTTCTTC.

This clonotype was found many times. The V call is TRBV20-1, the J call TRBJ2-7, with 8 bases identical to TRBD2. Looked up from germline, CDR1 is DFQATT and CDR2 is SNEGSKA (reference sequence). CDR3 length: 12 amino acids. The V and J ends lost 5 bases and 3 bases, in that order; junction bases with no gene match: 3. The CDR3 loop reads CSARTSFYEQYF. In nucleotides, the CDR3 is TGCAGTGCTCGGACTAGCTTCTACGAGCAGTACTTC.

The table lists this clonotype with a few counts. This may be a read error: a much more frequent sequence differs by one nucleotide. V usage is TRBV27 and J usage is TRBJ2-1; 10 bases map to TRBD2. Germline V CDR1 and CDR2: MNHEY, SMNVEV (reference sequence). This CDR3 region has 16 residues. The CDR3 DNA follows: TGTGCCGGCAGTTTCGCAGCGGGAGGGTCCTACAATGAGCAGTTCTTC. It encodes CAGSFAAGGSYNEQFF.

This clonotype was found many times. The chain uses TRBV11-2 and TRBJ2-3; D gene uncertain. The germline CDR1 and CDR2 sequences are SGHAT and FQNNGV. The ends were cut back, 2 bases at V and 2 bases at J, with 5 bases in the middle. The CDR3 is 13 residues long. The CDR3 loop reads CASSLRATDTQYF. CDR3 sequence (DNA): TGTGCCAGCAGCTTAAGGGCCACAGATACGCAGTATTTT.